These 28 T cell receptor beta chains were all obtained from the same sample, sequenced in a study of technical replicates of blood from several donors. Sequencing used immunoSEQ multiplex PCR; TCRdb keeps in-frame clones, though not all of them. Counted here are about 68,000 clones, about 97% occurring once; the ten biggest clones make up 0.25% to 0.3%. The specimen sequenced was T cells isolated from PBMCs. These receptors were obtained from a human donor in good health.

This chain links TRBV5-1 with TRBJ2-7; TRBD1 agrees at 7 bases. Germline CDR1 and CDR2: SGHRS and YFSETQ. The CDR3 contains 15 residues. V shed 4 bases and J 6 bases; nucleotides not matched to a gene: 13. The CDR3 sequence: CASSAVPGQSGEQYF. DNA of the CDR3: TGCGCCAGCAGCGCAGTCCCGGGACAGTCGGGCGAGCAGTACTTC.

The chain uses TRBV5-1 and TRBJ1-1; 10 positions agree with TRBD1. The V gene's germline CDR1 is SGHRS and CDR2 YFSETQ. V lost 0 bases and J lost 0; bases outside the gene matches: 8. The CDR3 has 18 residues. DNA of the CDR3: TGCGCCAGCAGCTTGGGAAGCGACAGGGGGCCTTTGAACACTGAAGCTTTCTTT. Its translation is CASSLGSDRGPLNTEAFF.

This chain uses TRBV4-1 with TRBJ2-1; 8 positions match TRBD2. CDR3 size: 16 residues. V gave up 0 bases and J gave up 6 bases; unmatched junction bases: 7. CDR1 is MGHRA, CDR2 YSYEKL, per germline. The DNA for the CDR3 is TGCGCCAGCAGCCAAGAGATAGCGGGATTGGTCAATGAGCAGTTCTTC. Amino acids: CASSQEIAGLVNEQFF.

The V gene is TRBV6-1, the J gene TRBJ1-2; 7 bases are a match to TRBD1. There are 15 residues in the CDR3. Trimming cost V 6 bases and J 0 bases; bases outside gene matches: 7. From germline, CDR1 is MNHNS and CDR2 SASEGT. CDR3 nucleotides: TGTGCCAGCAGCTTTGAGACAGGGTCTAACTATGGCTACACCTTC. Translated, it gives CASSFETGSNYGYTF.

V usage is TRBV6-5 and J usage is TRBJ2-7; possibly TRBD1 for D (6 bases). V was shortened by 6 bases and J by 3 bases, with 18 bases between the two germline ends. Germline CDR1 is MNHEY and CDR2 is SVGAGI. There are 15 residues in the CDR3. This CDR3 reads CASSSEEIGGYEQYF. CDR3 sequence (DNA): TGTGCCAGCAGCTCTGAGGAGATAGGGGGCTACGAGCAGTACTTC.

The chain employs TRBV10-1 and TRBJ1-1; maybe TRBD1 (5 bases). CDR1 and CDR2 (germline): WNHNN, SYGVQD (reference sequence). The CDR3 runs to 13 residues. V lost 9 bases and J lost 5, with 16 bases in between. CDR3: CASQRGSRTEAFF. CDR3 sequence (DNA): TGCGCCAGTCAAAGGGGTTCAAGGACTGAAGCTTTCTTT.

This rearrangement joins TRBV6-6 to TRBJ1-4; TRBD1 might be the D (6 bases). CDR3 length: 14 amino acids. With 6 bases removed from V and 8 bases from J, the gap between germline ends came to 16 bases. Germline V lookup: CDR1 MNHNY, CDR2 SVGAGI (reference sequence). CDR3 protein: CASSNNRVYEKLFF. In nucleotides, the CDR3 is TGTGCCAGCAGCAACAACAGGGTTTACGAAAAACTGTTTTTT.

The V gene is TRBV27, the J gene TRBJ1-1; the match to TRBD1 covers 8 bases. This CDR3 is 14 amino acids long. J gave up 5 bases and V 8 bases, and 10 bases lay outside the gene matches. CDR1 and CDR2 (germline): MNHEY, SMNVEV (reference sequence). The CDR3 DNA sequence: TGTGCCAGCCCTCTTACAGGGGGGGCGACTGAAGCTTTCTTT. Translated, it gives CASPLTGGATEAFF.

The chain couples TRBV5-4 to TRBJ2-3; weak D call: TRBD2 (5 bases). The CDR3 loop spans 15 amino acids. V shed 0 bases and J shed 6 bases, with 14 bases lying between them. Germline values: CDR1 SGHNT, CDR2 YYREEE (reference sequence). The CDR3 is CASSLGHASGDTQYF. CDR3 in DNA: TGTGCCAGCAGCTTGGGCCACGCCAGCGGTGATACGCAGTATTTT.

The rearrangement uses TRBV9 and TRBJ1-1, with D perhaps TRBD1 (6 bases). V lost 3 bases and J lost 3, with 6 bases in between. The germline V gene has CDR1 SGDLS and CDR2 YYNGEE. This CDR3 is 12 amino acids long. The CDR3 reads CASSDRDTEAFF. The CDR3 nucleotides read TGTGCCAGCAGCGACAGGGACACTGAAGCTTTCTTT.

This chain connects TRBV6-6 to TRBJ1-5; TRBD1 is a possible D gene (6 bases). The germline CDR1 and CDR2 sequences are MNHNY and SVGAGI (reference sequence). V lost 9 bases to trimming and J lost 0 bases, with 9 bases between them. There are 13 residues in the CDR3. The CDR3 reads CARQGGSNQPQHF. As DNA, the CDR3 is TGTGCCAGACAGGGTGGTAGCAATCAGCCCCAGCATTTT.

V gene TRBV2 combines with J gene TRBJ2-6, with D perhaps matching TRBD2 (6 bases). This CDR3 is built from 16 residues. The germline V gene encodes CDR1 SNHLY and CDR2 FYNNEI. Trimming removed 8 bases from V and 4 bases from J, with 18 bases in between. The CDR3 loop reads CASSYIGAGGANVLTF. CDR3 sequence (DNA): TGTGCCAGCTCCTACATAGGGGCGGGAGGGGCCAACGTCCTGACTTTC.

The V and J genes are TRBV5-6 and TRBJ2-7; TRBD2 matches 7 bases. V lost 6 bases and J lost 6; bases outside the gene matches: 9. Germline V gene lookup returns CDR1 SGHDT and CDR2 YYEEEE. The CDR3 loop spans 13 amino acids. CDR3 loop: CASMRAGVFEQYF. CDR3 nucleotide sequence: TGTGCCAGCATGAGGGCGGGAGTTTTCGAGCAGTACTTC.

In its sample, this clone was seen once. The V call is TRBV5-6, the J call TRBJ2-7; maybe TRBD1 (5 bases). Germline values: CDR1 SGHDT, CDR2 YYEEEE. CDR3 size: 15 residues. V was shortened by 1 base and J by 7 bases, with 18 bases between the two germline ends. CDR3 sequence: CASSLIGSGHGEQYF. Written as DNA, the CDR3 is TGTGCCAGCAGCTTGATCGGGTCAGGGCATGGGGAGCAGTACTTC.

V and J are TRBV5-1 and TRBJ2-7, with a tentative D call TRBD2 (5 bases). This CDR3 spans 14 amino acids. The germline gives CDR1 SGHRS, CDR2 YFSETQ. Deletions cut 3 bases from V and 3 bases from J, with 13 bases between. The CDR3 is CASSSGLAYYEQYF. The CDR3 nucleotides are TGCGCCAGCAGCTCAGGACTCGCTTACTACGAGCAGTACTTC.

J is TRBJ1-2 and V is TRBV30, with D unresolved. The germline V and J ends were trimmed by 7 bases and 0 bases, with 12 bases remaining between them. Germline values: CDR1 GTSNPN, CDR2 SVGIG (reference sequence). This CDR3 contains 13 residues. The CDR3 is CAFSAGTNYGYTF. The CDR3 DNA reads as TGTGCCTTTTCTGCGGGTACTAACTATGGCTACACCTTC.

This clone was picked up one time. The rearrangement links TRBV19 to TRBJ2-5, with D tentatively TRBD2 (6 bases). CDR3 length: 13 amino acids. Germline CDR1 reads LNHDA; CDR2 reads SQIVND (reference sequence). Trimming removed 6 bases from V and 5 bases from J, with 13 bases in between. The CDR3 region is CASSGTSGETQYF. In nucleotides, the CDR3 is TGTGCCAGTAGCGGAACAAGCGGGGAGACCCAGTACTTC.

A single count supports this clone. V and J are TRBV13 and TRBJ1-1; a possible D gene is TRBD1 (5 bases). CDR3 length: 13 residues. Germline V gene lookup returns CDR1 PRHDT and CDR2 FYEKMQ (reference sequence). V lost 5 bases to trimming and J lost 4 bases, with 11 bases between them. In DNA form, the CDR3 reads TGTGCCAGCAGCCTCGGGGGACCCACTGAAGCTTTCTTT. Residues: CASSLGGPTEAFF.

This chain uses TRBV2 with TRBJ1-4, with a tentative D call TRBD1 (5 bases). This CDR3 is 12 amino acids long. Between the trimmed V and J ends, which lost 11 bases and 3 bases, there was a span of 10 bases. From germline, CDR1 is SNHLY and CDR2 FYNNEI. CDR3 sequence: CAFRDSNEKLFF. The DNA of the CDR3 is TGTGCCTTCCGGGACTCTAATGAAAAACTGTTTTTT.

The chain carries TRBV5-6 and TRBJ2-7, with a tentative D call TRBD2 (5 bases). V lost 4 bases and J lost 0, with 17 bases in between. Germline V gene lookup returns CDR1 SGHDT and CDR2 YYEEEE. The CDR3 loop spans 16 amino acids. The CDR3: CASSMGAGVGSYEQYF. The CDR3 bases are TGTGCCAGCAGCATGGGAGCTGGAGTTGGCTCCTACGAGCAGTACTTC.

V usage is TRBV18 and J usage is TRBJ1-5, with 7 bases lining up with TRBD1. The trim removed 5 bases at V and 7 bases at J, leaving 8 bases unmatched. This CDR3 has 14 amino acids. The V gene's germline CDR1 is KGHSH and CDR2 LQKENI. CDR3 amino acids: CASSSDRSYQPQHF. The CDR3 bases are TGTGCCAGCTCATCGGACAGGAGCTACCAGCCCCAGCATTTT.

The chain carries TRBV19 and TRBJ1-3; no clear D. CDR1 LNHDA and CDR2 SQIVND come from the germline V gene (reference sequence). This CDR3 is built from 16 residues. The V end lost 7 bases, the J end lost 0 bases, and 16 bases lay between the germline ends. The CDR3: CASTRLSGRSGNTIYF. CDR3 in DNA: TGTGCCAGTACAAGACTCAGCGGCCGCTCTGGAAACACCATATATTTT.

This clone has only one observation. This chain joins TRBV2 and TRBJ2-5; 10 nucleotides line up with TRBD2. The germline V gene has CDR1 SNHLY and CDR2 FYNNEI. This CDR3 comprises 13 residues. The trim removed 4 bases at V and 5 bases at J, leaving 1 base unmatched. This CDR3 is CASSAGLAETQYF. The DNA of the CDR3 is TGTGCCAGCAGTGCGGGACTAGCGGAGACCCAGTACTTC.

V and J are TRBV30 and TRBJ1-4; the D gene is possibly TRBD1 (6 bases). The V gene lost 7 bases and the J gene lost 1 base, with 10 bases spanning the gap. Germline V gene data show CDR1 as GTSNPN and CDR2 as SVGIG (reference sequence). The CDR3 sequence is 13 residues long. The CDR3 sequence: CAFSRGTNEKLFF. Written as DNA, the CDR3 is TGTGCCTTCTCCAGGGGAACTAATGAAAAACTGTTTTTT.

CDR3 coding DNA: TGTGCCAGCTCACCGGGACTAGGCTACGAGCAGTACTTC. It codes for CASSPGLGYEQYF. The chain employs TRBV18 and TRBJ2-7, with TRBD2 matching over 8 bases. The CDR3 consists of 13 residues. CDR1 is KGHSH and CDR2 is LQKENI in the germline V gene. Unmatched junction bases numbered 1, after V lost 3 bases and J lost 3 bases.

The rearrangement joins TRBV30 to TRBJ1-4, with TRBD1 identical over 9 bases. V lost 1 base, J lost 5 bases, and 8 bases stayed unmatched. Germline values: CDR1 GTSNPN, CDR2 SVGIG (reference sequence). This CDR3 contains 16 residues. CDR3 bases: TGTGCCTGGAGTGACAGGGGGCGCGGGCAGAATGAAAAACTGTTTTTT. Translation gives CAWSDRGRGQNEKLFF.

CDR3 region: CANQKSESPIYEQYF. CDR3 in DNA: TGTGCCAACCAAAAGAGCGAGTCCCCAATTTACGAGCAGTACTTC. This chain joins TRBV2 and TRBJ2-7; D call uncertain. V gave up 10 bases and J gave up 4 bases, with 23 bases separating them. Germline V CDR1 and CDR2: SNHLY, FYNNEI. The CDR3 totals 15 residues.

The chain has TRBV2 and TRBJ1-5; weak D call: TRBD1 (5 bases). The CDR3 is 12 amino acids. CDR1 is SNHLY, CDR2 FYNNEI, per germline. With 6 bases removed from V and 5 bases from J, the gap between germline ends came to 8 bases. The CDR3 loop reads CASRDTYQPQHF. The CDR3 bases are TGTGCCAGCAGGGACACTTATCAGCCCCAGCATTTT.